This T cell receptor (beta chain) was recorded in a study of the immune and genomic landscape of osteosarcoma (dated by TCRdb to the early 2020s). With regard to the full study: The overall cohort comprised under 55 pediatric and adult patients with high-grade osteosarcoma, with a median age at diagnosis of approximately 30 years (range about 5-90). Poor-risk disease was overrepresented in the cohort, as 73% of patients had an unfavorable pathologic response to standard therapy and 55% to 70% were deceased. In the overall cohort, under 65% of patients were male, and localized disease at diagnosis was presented by roughly 80% of patients. To define immunogenic potential, the study profiled osteosarcoma specimens using whole genome, RNA and T-cell receptor sequencing, along with immunohistochemistry and reverse phase protein arrays. TCR sequencing results were integrated with transcriptome, protein array and immunostaining data to characterize the osteosarcoma immunogenomic landscape. The goal of the study was to explain why immune checkpoint inhibitors have shown limited clinical activity in osteosarcoma. Two samples from the same tumor site were contributed by each of a few patients. The paper's findings and limits, for the study overall: Sample size was not determined by any statistical method, because osteosarcoma is rare and every possible sample was collected. Overall, productive TCR clonality was low, with a mean of 0.09 and a maximum of 0.3, which suggests limited clonal expansion of T cells. Alongside the frozen tumor specimens, matched blood was collected from only two patients. Clonality benchmarks came from external normal skin and healthy peripheral blood data rather than matched normal tissue. TCR productive clonality was higher in the immune-hot C3 cluster than the cold C1 cluster but still low overall. In five cases, the repertoire was dominated by a single hyperexpanded clone, and fewer than 100 T-cell clonotypes were detected in all five cases.

The specimens were post-treatment primary, local recurrence and metastasis tumors obtained from patients with a poor prognosis. The metastasis specimens consisted of frozen osteosarcoma lung metastases that had been resected. This clone was observed a single time. Its target antigen remains unknown. Per-base quality was not reported, and no clone a single base away is much larger than it. TCR beta chain CDR3 regions were immunosequenced with the ImmunoSEQ Assay (Adaptive Biotechnologies). As for how the authors treated the data: The ImmunoSEQ Analyzer platform was used to export TCRB rearrangements, read counts, read proportions and gene usage. T-cell clonality was calculated from productive rearrangements as 1 minus Pielou's evenness. Clonal space homeostasis binned clonotypes as rare, small, medium, large or hyperexpanded (0.01 to 1 of the repertoire). TCR productive clonality was compared across immune clusters C1, C2 and C3 using the Wilcoxon rank sum test. The clones in this table, taken by TCRdb from immuneACCESS, are in-frame only. Not every clone is retained; where verified, under half of the shortfall comes from an unresolved V gene, and the cause of the rest is unknown. That table gives V, J and clone size, and the DNA gave D and trimming. This sample lists about 1,400 clones; roughly 66% were detected once. 36% of the sample goes to the ten largest clones.

Counted from cysteine to phenylalanine, this CDR3 has 15 amino acids. Only CDR3 DNA remains: 45 bases, in frame from the first base. Taken from the germline V gene (reference sequence), the CDR1 and CDR2 loops are LNHDA and SQIVND. V and J are truncated by 5 bases and 4 bases respectively, leaving an intervening sequence of 17 bases. Here the chain combines TRBV19 and TRBJ1-2; TRBD1 is perhaps the D gene, given 5 matching bases. The sequence came from a woman in her 30s with osteosarcoma. The age is the age at diagnosis. Sequenced sample: metastatic tumor tissue from the lung. The cell subset or site label here, explained by the study, means: lung metastasis of osteosarcoma. CDR3 sequence: CASSRPTTAVYGYTF. The DNA reads as follows: TGTGCCAGTAGTCGCCCGACGACAGCAGTCTATGGCTACACCTTC.